These 27 T cell receptor beta chains originate from one sample sequenced in a study of siplizumab effects on memory and regulatory T cells. The table came from immunoSEQ multiplex PCR; TCRdb's copy has only in-frame clones and leaves some out. The sample lists some 40,000 clones, around 89% occurring once. Sequenced material: naive CD4+ T cells sorted from blood. All receptors come from a human donor in good health.

This chain uses TRBV18 with TRBJ2-3; 11 positions match TRBD2. The V gene's germline CDR1 is KGHSH and CDR2 LQKENI. V dropped 2 bases and J dropped 3; count of bases not matched to a gene: 1. This CDR3 spans 15 amino acids. The CDR3 coding sequence is TGTGCCAGCTCACCAATAGCGGGAGGGACAGATACGCAGTATTTT. This translates into CASSPIAGGTDTQYF.

The chain employs TRBV7-9 and TRBJ2-1; the D is unclear. The CDR3 is made up of 12 amino acids. Germline V gives CDR1 SEHNR, CDR2 FQNEAQ (reference sequence). Trimming pared 5 bases from V and 8 bases from J, leaving 10 bases between. This chain's CDR3 is CASSPYRDEQFF. In DNA form, the CDR3 reads TGTGCCAGCAGCCCCTATAGGGATGAGCAGTTCTTC.

The chain carries TRBV7-9 and TRBJ2-3; D is unresolved. Trimming pared 4 bases from V and 4 bases from J, leaving 3 bases between. CDR1 is SEHNR and CDR2 is FQNEAQ in the germline V gene (reference sequence). The CDR3 runs to 11 residues. The CDR3 protein is CASSSSDTQYF. DNA for the CDR3: TGTGCCAGCAGCTCCTCAGATACGCAGTATTTT.

This chain connects TRBV5-1 to TRBJ2-3; 14 bases fit TRBD2. J lost 3 bases, V lost 4 bases, and 4 bases had no gene match. Germline CDR1 SGHRS, CDR2 YFSETQ. This CDR3 contains 16 residues. The CDR3 DNA sequence: TGCGCCAGCAGCCTAGGGACTAGCGGGAGTACAGATACGCAGTATTTT. Protein: CASSLGTSGSTDTQYF. The full variable domain, with the rest looked up from reference TRBV5-1 and TRBJ2-3, is KAGVTQTPRYLIKTRGQQVTLSCSPISGHRSVSWYQQTPGQGLQFLFEYFSETQRNKGNFPGRFSGRQFSNSRSEMNVSTLELGDSALYLCASSLGTSGSTDTQYFGPGTRLTVL.

This clone occurred once. This chain joins TRBV7-9 and TRBJ2-2, with 7 bases aligning to TRBD2. Losses at the gene ends were 6 bases for V and 0 bases for J; bases not matched to a gene: 4. This CDR3 contains 15 residues. Per the germline V gene, CDR1 is SEHNR and CDR2 is FQNEAQ (reference sequence). The CDR3 spells CASSSSGANTGELFF. The DNA of the CDR3 is TGTGCCAGCAGTTCCAGCGGGGCGAACACCGGGGAGCTGTTTTTT.

V usage is TRBV18 and J usage is TRBJ1-6; D ambiguous. Germline CDR1 KGHSH, CDR2 LQKENI. The CDR3 is made up of 13 amino acids. V dropped 3 bases and J dropped 7 bases, with 7 bases sitting between them. The CDR3 sequence is CASSPGENSPLHF. In DNA form, the CDR3 reads TGTGCCAGCTCACCGGGAGAGAATTCACCCCTCCACTTT. The full variable domain, rest sourced from reference TRBV18 and TRBJ1-6, is NAGVMQNPRHLVRRRGQEARLRCSPMKGHSHVYWYRQLPEEGLKFMVYLQKENIIDESGMPKERFSAEFPKEGPSILRIQQVVRGDSAAYFCASSPGENSPLHFGNGTRLTVT.

V usage is TRBV29-1 and J usage is TRBJ1-1; 10 bases line up with TRBD1. The germline V gene encodes CDR1 SQVTM and CDR2 ANQGSEA. Germline trimming cut 7 bases from V and 4 bases from J; bases unmatched to any gene: 12. The CDR3 runs to 15 residues. The CDR3 protein is CSGVKTGTGATEAFF. In DNA form, the CDR3 reads TGCAGCGGCGTAAAAACCGGGACAGGGGCCACTGAAGCTTTCTTT.

Notes on this clone: Relative to the germline gene, one junction end is altered; a read error may explain this. J is TRBJ1-1 and V is TRBV5-1; 11 nucleotides align to TRBD1. This CDR3 contains 14 residues. Germline V gives CDR1 SGHRS, CDR2 YFSETQ. The chain's CDR3 is CATSQGQGGGEAFF. CDR3 nucleotide sequence: TGCGCCACCAGCCAGGGACAGGGGGGAGGTGAAGCTTTCTTT.

The table lists this clone with a few counts. This chain joins TRBV11-2 and TRBJ1-2; tentatively, D is TRBD1 (5 bases). CDR1 and CDR2 (germline): SGHAT, FQNNGV. Trimming left V 5 bases short and J 1 base short, with 14 bases between. The CDR3 length is 15 residues. CDR3 sequence: CASSPGTSFNYGYTF. CDR3 DNA sequence: TGTGCCAGCAGCCCCGGGACTAGCTTTAACTATGGCTACACCTTC.

The rearrangement uses TRBV4-1 and TRBJ2-1; TRBD2 matches at 10 bases. The CDR3 extends over 17 amino acids. Per germline, CDR1 MGHRA and CDR2 YSYEKL. The ends lost 1 base at V and 2 bases at J; junction bases unmatched: 5. The CDR3 coding sequence is TGCGCCAGCAGCCAAGGCTTACTAGCGGGAACCTACAATGAGCAGTTCTTC. Encoded protein: CASSQGLLAGTYNEQFF.

This clone was seen only a few times. The genes are TRBV10-1 and TRBJ1-5; tentative D call: TRBD1 (5 bases). The length of the CDR3 is 13 residues. Germline CDR1 reads WNHNN; CDR2 reads SYGVQD (reference sequence). V was clipped by 6 bases and J by 1 base, with 7 bases between them. The CDR3 sequence: CASSQGSNQPQHF. CDR3 nucleotide sequence: TGCGCCAGCAGCCAGGGCAGCAATCAGCCCCAGCATTTT.

The V and J genes are TRBV7-3 and TRBJ2-7; 8 bases are a match to TRBD2. Losses at the gene ends were 2 bases for V and 6 bases for J; bases not matched to a gene: 6. Germline V CDR1 and CDR2: SGHTA, FQGTGA. CDR3 length equals 14 residues. The CDR3 protein is CASSLVGLAGEQYF. DNA of the CDR3: TGTGCCAGCAGCTTAGTTGGACTAGCTGGCGAGCAGTACTTC.

J is TRBJ1-1 and V is TRBV28; D remains ambiguous. Germline V gene data show CDR1 as MDHEN and CDR2 as SYDVKM. V was cut by 6 bases and J by 1 base, with 15 bases left in between. The CDR3 length is 15 residues. The CDR3 nucleotides are TGTGCCAGCAGCACCGTCGGCACGGCGAACACTGAAGCTTTCTTT. This sequence encodes CASSTVGTANTEAFF.

The rearrangement links TRBV7-3 to TRBJ1-2; tentative D call: TRBD1 (5 bases). The CDR3 consists of 13 residues. The germline CDR1 and CDR2 sequences are SGHTA and FQGTGA. Deletions cut 3 bases from V and 2 bases from J, with 7 bases between. The CDR3 DNA is TGTGCCAGCAGCTTGGGGCAGAACTATGGCTACACCTTC. As protein: CASSLGQNYGYTF.

This chain links TRBV18 with TRBJ2-4, with a possible D match to TRBD2 (5 bases). CDR1 and CDR2 (germline): KGHSH, LQKENI. V shed 2 bases and J shed 9 bases, with 14 bases lying between them. This CDR3 comprises 14 residues. CDR3 in DNA: TGTGCCAGCTCACCAGGAGTTCAGCTAGCCATTCAGTACTTC. Translating it yields CASSPGVQLAIQYF.

The chain carries TRBV7-8 and TRBJ2-6, with 7 bases aligning to TRBD2. CDR3 length: 17 residues. The junction had 17 bases not matched to a gene; V was cut back by 8 bases and J by 7 bases. Germline lookup yields CDR1 SGHVS and CDR2 FQNEAQ. The CDR3 DNA reads as TGTGCCAGCTCCCATCCGGGGCCCAGGGAGGGCGCCAACGTCCTGACTTTC. It translates to CASSHPGPREGANVLTF.

The gene calls are TRBV5-5 and TRBJ2-7, with TRBD1 matching 7 bases. The CDR3 loop spans 13 amino acids. Germline values: CDR1 SGHKS, CDR2 YYEKEE (reference sequence). After removal of 4 bases from V and 5 bases from J, the junction contained 6 bases not matched to a gene. The CDR3 region is CASSADREHEQYF. The CDR3 nucleotides read TGTGCCAGCAGCGCAGACAGGGAGCACGAGCAGTACTTC.

This clone appeared a single time. The J gene is TRBJ1-2, the V gene TRBV7-9; TRBD1 agrees at 8 bases. The CDR3 loop spans 14 amino acids. The germline V gene encodes CDR1 SEHNR and CDR2 FQNEAQ (reference sequence). The trim removed 5 bases at V and 6 bases at J, leaving 8 bases unmatched. CDR3 amino acids: CASSPGTGSDGYTF. The CDR3 DNA sequence: TGTGCCAGCAGCCCGGGGACAGGCTCCGATGGCTACACCTTC.

The gene calls are TRBV14 and TRBJ2-3; tentatively, D is TRBD1 or TRBD2 (6 bases each). This CDR3 has 17 residues. Germline V gene sequence: CDR1 SGHDN, CDR2 FVKESK. V lost 3 bases, J lost 2 bases, and 18 bases lay in between. The CDR3 coding sequence is TGTGCCAGCAGCCAGGGACGTGCTTGGGGGGCCACAGATACGCAGTATTTT. Its translation is CASSQGRAWGATDTQYF.

This clone appeared a single time. The rearrangement links TRBV7-3 to TRBJ2-1; possible D gene TRBD2, 5 bases. The germline CDR1 and CDR2 sequences are SGHTA and FQGTGA. The CDR3 consists of 13 residues. Trimming removed 2 bases at V and 6 bases at J, with 8 bases between. The CDR3 region is CASSLSGINEQFF. The CDR3 region has the DNA TGTGCCAGCAGCTTATCGGGGATCAATGAGCAGTTCTTC.

This chain joins TRBV29-1 and TRBJ2-3; no definite D call. The CDR3 totals 15 residues. Germline V gene data show CDR1 as SQVTM and CDR2 as ANQGSEA. With 1 base removed from V and 6 bases from J, the gap between germline ends came to 17 bases. DNA for the CDR3: TGCAGCGTTGAAGTCCCGACATTGGGCTCCGATACGCAGTATTTT. It encodes CSVEVPTLGSDTQYF.

The chain has TRBV5-6 and TRBJ2-2; 9 nucleotides agree with TRBD2. Trimming took 1 base from V and 6 from J; bases not matched to a gene: 4. Germline CDR1 reads SGHDT; CDR2 reads YYEEEE. The CDR3 runs 15 residues. The CDR3 protein is CASSLPSGVAGELFF. The CDR3 nucleotides read TGTGCCAGCAGCTTGCCTAGCGGGGTCGCCGGGGAGCTGTTTTTT.

The chain carries TRBV29-1 and TRBJ2-5; TRBD2 might be the D (6 bases). The V gene's germline CDR1 is SQVTM and CDR2 ANQGSEA. The CDR3 sequence is 14 residues long. Trimming stripped 7 bases from V and 4 bases from J, with 19 bases between. The CDR3 spells CSAEGWDSAETQYF. CDR3 nucleotide sequence: TGCAGCGCCGAGGGGTGGGACTCAGCAGAGACCCAGTACTTC.

The chain links TRBV21-1 to TRBJ1-2. TRBV21-1 is designated a pseudogene. The CDR3 contains 17 residues. The chain's CDR3 is CASAKGINRDGYLGYTF. In DNA, the CDR3 is TGTGCCAGCGCGAAAGGGATAAACCGGGACGGTTATTTGGGCTACACCTTC.

This clone appeared once. The CDR3 sequence is CSVDGPRLASWYNEQFF. In nucleotides, the CDR3 is TGCAGCGTTGACGGACCCCGACTAGCGTCTTGGTACAATGAGCAGTTCTTC. The rearrangement joins TRBV29-1 to TRBJ2-1; 8 bases map to TRBD2. The CDR3 has 17 residues. The V and J ends lost 3 bases and 4 bases, in that order; junction bases with no gene match: 14. CDR1 and CDR2 from the germline V gene are SQVTM and ANQGSEA.

The V gene is TRBV27, the J gene TRBJ1-1, with D possibly being TRBD1 (5 bases). Germline V gives CDR1 MNHEY, CDR2 SMNVEV (reference sequence). The CDR3 sequence is 14 residues long. The germline V and J ends were trimmed by 0 bases and 8 bases, with 13 bases remaining between them. Here the CDR3 DNA reads TGTGCCAGCAGTTTATCCCCGAAGGGGACCGAAGCTTTCTTT. This encodes CASSLSPKGTEAFF.

This rearrangement joins TRBV15 to TRBJ2-7, with D possibly TRBD1 on 6 matching bases. The CDR3 consists of 13 residues. With 11 bases removed from V and 0 bases from J, the gap between germline ends came to 14 bases. CDR1 is LNHNV, CDR2 YYDKDF, per germline (reference sequence). The CDR3 sequence is CASVLRGSYEQYF. CDR3 nucleotide sequence: TGTGCCTCCGTTCTCAGGGGCTCCTACGAGCAGTACTTC.